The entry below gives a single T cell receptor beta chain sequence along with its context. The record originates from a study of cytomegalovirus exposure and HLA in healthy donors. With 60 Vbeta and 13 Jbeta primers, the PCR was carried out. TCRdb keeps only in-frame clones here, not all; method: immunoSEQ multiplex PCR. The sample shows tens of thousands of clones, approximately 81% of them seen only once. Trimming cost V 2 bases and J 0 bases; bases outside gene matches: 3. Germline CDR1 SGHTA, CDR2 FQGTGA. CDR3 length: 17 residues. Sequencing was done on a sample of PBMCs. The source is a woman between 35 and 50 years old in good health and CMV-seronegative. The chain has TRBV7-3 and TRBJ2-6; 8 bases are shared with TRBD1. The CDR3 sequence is CASSLSGGVSGANVLTF. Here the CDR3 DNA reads TGTGCCAGCAGCTTATCAGGGGGCGTCTCTGGGGCCAACGTCCTGACTTTC.